The 24 T cell receptor beta chains listed next were all sequenced from one sample in a study of Ad26.COV2.S vaccination and SARS-CoV-2 variants. Clones were sequenced by immunoSEQ multiplex PCR, and TCRdb holds only the in-frame ones, with some missing. The profile shows about 350,000 clones, about 91% of them singletons. The material sequenced was peripheral blood, taken after recovery from COVID-19. These receptors all come from a human donor who had recovered from COVID-19.

The chain combines TRBV16 with TRBJ2-7, with TRBD2 matching 11 bases. Germline V lookup: CDR1 KGHSY, CDR2 FQNENV. V gave up 4 bases and J gave up 3 bases; unmatched junction bases: 5. This CDR3 is built from 15 residues. CDR3 in amino acids: CASSPVTSGGYEQYF. DNA for the CDR3: TGTGCCAGCAGCCCCGTAACTAGCGGGGGCTACGAGCAGTACTTC.

The genes are TRBV3-1 (or the pseudogene TRBV3-2) and TRBJ2-6, with 9 bases that match TRBD1. The CDR3 consists of 20 residues. The germline CDR1 and CDR2 sequences are LGHDT and YNNKEL (reference sequence). Trimming took 4 bases from V and 0 from J; bases not matched to a gene: 13. CDR3 region: CASSPGTGRVAFSGANVLTF. The CDR3 DNA is TGTGCCAGCAGCCCTGGGACAGGGAGAGTCGCGTTCTCTGGGGCCAACGTCCTGACTTTC.

V is TRBV1 and J is TRBJ2-1; the table assigns TRBD2, which was not confirmed against the DNA. TRBV1 is noted as a pseudogene. This CDR3 spans 17 amino acids. CDR3 protein: CTSSLGLAGSSYNEQFF. In nucleotides, the CDR3 is TGCACCAGCAGCCTGGGACTAGCGGGGAGCTCCTACAATGAGCAGTTCTTC.

The V and J genes are TRBV5-6 and TRBJ1-2; 9 positions match TRBD1. Trimming cost V 5 bases and J 5 bases; bases outside gene matches: 1. Looked up from germline, CDR1 is SGHDT and CDR2 is YYEEEE. The CDR3 is 12 amino acids. This chain's CDR3 is CASRTGGYGYTF. As DNA, the CDR3 is TGTGCCAGCAGGACAGGGGGATATGGCTACACCTTC. Full variable domain (remainder filled in from reference TRBV5-6 and TRBJ1-2): DAGVTQSPTHLIKTRGQQVTLRCSPKSGHDTVSWYQQALGQGPQFIFQYYEEEERQRGNFPDRFSGHQFPNYSSELNVNALLLGDSALYLCASRTGGYGYTFGSGTRLTVV.

The CDR3 DNA sequence: TGCGCCAGCAGCCAAGATAGGGCAGGGGCAAAAGACGAGCAGTACTTC. Amino acid sequence: CASSQDRAGAKDEQYF. The rearrangement uses TRBV4-3 and TRBJ2-7, with D perhaps TRBD1 (6 bases). This CDR3 region has 16 residues. V shed 0 bases and J shed 5 bases, with 17 bases lying between them. Germline loops: CDR1 LGHNA, CDR2 YSLEER.

A remark on this clone: This CDR3 is also generated by other DNA sequences in the sample. The chain joins TRBV6-2 or TRBV6-3 to TRBJ2-5; D gene ambiguous. The CDR3 runs 14 residues. Deletions cut 0 bases from V and 0 bases from J, with 5 bases between. Per the germline V gene, CDR1 is MNHEY and CDR2 is SVGEGT. The CDR3: CASSYSINQETQYF. CDR3 nucleotides: TGTGCCAGCAGTTACTCTATTAACCAAGAGACCCAGTACTTC.

This clone was recorded only once. CDR3 DNA sequence: TGTGCCAGCAGCGAGCCAGGACAGGGGACCGAGACCCAGTACTTC. Its protein product is CASSEPGQGTETQYF. This chain uses TRBV5-4 with TRBJ2-5, with 9 bases that match TRBD1. This CDR3 spans 15 amino acids. Germline V gene data show CDR1 as SGHNT and CDR2 as YYREEE (reference sequence). V dropped 4 bases and J dropped 5; count of bases not matched to a gene: 9.

A single count supports this clone. The genes are TRBV5-1 and TRBJ2-5; 11 bases align to TRBD2. The ends lost 0 bases at V and 2 bases at J; junction bases unmatched: 3. CDR1 is SGHRS and CDR2 is YFSETQ in the germline V gene. The CDR3 has 16 amino acids. CDR3 bases: TGCGCCAGCAGCTTGGGACTAGCGGGGCTGCAAGAGACCCAGTACTTC. This sequence encodes CASSLGLAGLQETQYF. Full variable domain (remainder filled in from reference TRBV5-1 and TRBJ2-5): KAGVTQTPRYLIKTRGQQVTLSCSPISGHRSVSWYQQTPGQGLQFLFEYFSETQRNKGNFPGRFSGRQFSNSRSEMNVSTLELGDSALYLCASSLGLAGLQETQYFGPGTRLLVL.

CDR3 sequence reads: CASSEGGYRERNGYTF. DNA for the CDR3: TGTGCCAGCAGTGAAGGTGGCTACAGGGAGAGGAATGGCTACACCTTC. The rearrangement uses TRBV2 and TRBJ1-2, with a possible D match to TRBD1 (6 bases). V was pared by 1 base and J by 6 bases, with 18 bases between. This CDR3 has 16 residues. Germline V gives CDR1 SNHLY, CDR2 FYNNEI.

The J gene is TRBJ1-5, the V gene TRBV7-9; no firm D call. The CDR3 covers 12 residues. Germline-derived CDR1 and CDR2 are SEHNR and FQNEAQ (reference sequence). Trimming left V 3 bases short and J 7 bases short, with 7 bases between. The CDR3 protein is CASSFPGQPQHF. CDR3 nucleotide sequence: TGTGCCAGCAGCTTTCCCGGCCAGCCCCAGCATTTT.

V is TRBV25-1 and J is TRBJ2-7, with D possibly being TRBD1 or TRBD2 (5 bases each). CDR1 and CDR2 (germline): MGHDK, SYGVNS. The CDR3 extends over 15 amino acids. Trimming pared 3 bases from V and 0 bases from J, leaving 12 bases between. This chain's CDR3 is CASSERAGHSYEQYF. The CDR3 region has the DNA TGTGCCAGCAGTGAGCGGGCAGGGCACTCCTACGAGCAGTACTTC.

The chain joins TRBV7-9 to TRBJ1-1; D unclear. V dropped 5 bases and J dropped 11 bases, with 21 bases sitting between them. Per the germline V gene, CDR1 is SEHNR and CDR2 is FQNEAQ (reference sequence). CDR3 length: 14 residues. This chain's CDR3 is CASSPVDSPFGAFF. CDR3 DNA: TGTGCCAGCAGCCCAGTCGATTCCCCCTTTGGTGCTTTCTTT.

CDR3 amino acids: CASSIVRKDFYGYTF. The CDR3, as DNA: TGTGCCAGTAGTATTGTCAGGAAAGATTTCTATGGCTACACCTTC. The chain links TRBV19 to TRBJ1-2; D not resolved. The germline V gene encodes CDR1 LNHDA and CDR2 SQIVND (reference sequence). The CDR3 consists of 15 residues. V was trimmed by 3 bases and J by 4 bases, leaving 15 bases between them. Variable domain in full (rest from reference TRBV19 and TRBJ1-2): DGGITQSPKYLFRKEGQNVTLSCEQNLNHDAMYWYRQDPGQGLRLIYYSQIVNDFQKGDIAEGYSVSREKKESFPLTVTSAQKNPTAFYLCASSIVRKDFYGYTFGSGTRLTVV.

This clone has just one count. The V gene is TRBV6-5, the J gene TRBJ1-1; a weak D match, TRBD1 (5 bases). Germline V lookup: CDR1 MNHEY, CDR2 SVGAGI. V was cut by 6 bases and J by 0 bases, with 11 bases left in between. The CDR3 has 14 residues. CDR3 protein: CASRSRVLNTEAFF. Written as DNA, the CDR3 is TGTGCCAGCAGATCCAGGGTTTTGAACACTGAAGCTTTCTTT.

This chain links TRBV3-1 (or the pseudogene TRBV3-2) with TRBJ1-2; TRBD1 matches at 7 bases. V lost 4 bases, J lost 4 bases, and 6 bases stayed unmatched. Germline CDR1 is LGHDT and CDR2 is YNNKEL (reference sequence). The CDR3 runs to 14 residues. The CDR3 region has the DNA TGTGCCAGCAGCCGCGACAGGGACTCCTATGGCTACACCTTC. Encoded protein: CASSRDRDSYGYTF.

Details on this clone: Mismatch with germline at one junction end may stem from a read error. The CDR3, as DNA: TGTGCCGGCAGGGCGGTCCCGAGCAATCAGCCCCAGCATTTT. Amino acids: CAGRAVPSNQPQHF. The V and J genes are TRBV28 and TRBJ1-5, with D tentatively TRBD1 (5 bases). The CDR3 runs to 14 residues. Germline CDR1 reads MDHEN; CDR2 reads SYDVKM.

The V call is TRBV7-9, the J call TRBJ2-7; 7 bases are a match to TRBD2. The CDR3 has 14 residues. The J segment lost 4 bases and the V segment lost 5 bases, leaving 8 bases of the junction unmatched. Germline V gives CDR1 SEHNR, CDR2 FQNEAQ (reference sequence). CDR3 in amino acids: CASSLPGGGYEQYF. The DNA for the CDR3 is TGTGCCAGCAGCCTCCCGGGGGGAGGATACGAGCAGTACTTC.

The V gene is TRBV10-3, the J gene TRBJ1-6, with D possibly TRBD1 on 5 matching bases. The CDR3 runs to 12 residues. CDR1 and CDR2 (germline): ENHRY, SYGVKD. The V and J ends lost 6 bases and 9 bases respectively, with 9 bases between them. The CDR3 sequence: CAIRGVASPLHF. DNA for the CDR3: TGTGCCATCAGGGGGGTGGCTTCACCCCTCCACTTT.

The chain carries TRBV6-4 and TRBJ2-3; 8 bases are shared with TRBD1. J gave up 0 bases and V 6 bases, and 2 bases lay outside the gene matches. The CDR3 has 14 residues. Looked up from germline, CDR1 is MRHNA and CDR2 is SNTAGT. CDR3 nucleotides: TGTGCCAGCAGCCAGGGGGCTAGCACAGATACGCAGTATTTT. Translation: CASSQGASTDTQYF.

The chain recombines TRBV7-9 with TRBJ2-6; D is tentatively TRBD1 or TRBD2 (5 bases each). The germline gives CDR1 SEHNR, CDR2 FQNEAQ (reference sequence). This CDR3 has 18 amino acids. V was pared by 7 bases and J by 0 bases, with 19 bases between. Written as DNA, the CDR3 is TGTGCCAGCACAAGGGGCGAGGGTCCGATCTCTGGGGCCAACGTCCTGACTTTC. It is translated as CASTRGEGPISGANVLTF.

The chain carries TRBV18 and TRBJ1-5, with D perhaps TRBD1 (5 bases). The germline V and J ends were trimmed by 5 bases and 5 bases, with 10 bases remaining between them. Germline V lookup: CDR1 KGHSH, CDR2 LQKENI. The CDR3 has 13 residues. This chain's CDR3 is CASSSGTDQPQHF. The CDR3 coding sequence is TGTGCCAGCTCATCGGGGACGGATCAGCCCCAGCATTTT.

The chain employs TRBV7-2 and TRBJ2-7; 8 positions agree with TRBD1. The trim removed 5 bases at V and 3 bases at J, leaving 9 bases unmatched. The CDR3 has 15 residues. Per germline, CDR1 SGHTA and CDR2 FQGNSA. DNA for the CDR3: TGTGCCAGCAGCCTTCACGTTGACAGGGGCTACGAGCAGTACTTC. Its translation is CASSLHVDRGYEQYF.

The rearrangement uses TRBV7-2 and TRBJ1-5; TRBD1 matches at 7 bases. This CDR3 contains 14 residues. V gave up 5 bases and J gave up 7 bases; unmatched junction bases: 8. The germline gives CDR1 SGHTA, CDR2 FQGNSA. CDR3 in amino acids: CASSGVGQRQPQHF. The CDR3, as DNA: TGTGCCAGCAGCGGGGTGGGACAGAGGCAGCCCCAGCATTTT.

CDR3 DNA sequence: TGTGCCAGTAGTATCCCAGGGAGGGCCTACAATGAGCAGTTCTTC. Translation gives CASSIPGRAYNEQFF. The chain links TRBV19 to TRBJ2-1, with 7 bases lining up with TRBD2. V lost 3 bases to trimming and J lost 2 bases; unmatched junction nucleotides: 4. CDR1 LNHDA and CDR2 SQIVND come from the germline V gene (reference sequence). This CDR3 spans 15 amino acids. The complete variable domain, with remaining parts taken from reference TRBV19 and TRBJ2-1, reads DGGITQSPKYLFRKEGQNVTLSCEQNLNHDAMYWYRQDPGQGLRLIYYSQIVNDFQKGDIAEGYSVSREKKESFPLTVTSAQKNPTAFYLCASSIPGRAYNEQFFGPGTRLTVL.